Below, one TCR beta chain is given with its context. Its antigen remains unidentified. The entry originates in a study of OX40 agonist ivuxolimab in advanced cancers. For the study at large: Six ivuxolimab dose levels, 0.01 to 10 mg/kg, were given intravenously every 2 weeks. Earlier anti-PD-1, anti-PD-L1 or anti-CTLA-4 therapy was permitted; over 35% had received some.

The germline V gene has CDR1 KGHSH and CDR2 LQKENI. This CDR3 region has 14 residues. V dropped 1 base and J dropped 6; count of bases not matched to a gene: 1. Using immunoSEQ multiplex PCR, the repertoire was profiled, and TCRdb retains in-frame clones only, with some absent. The table shows about 66,000 clones, with approximately 86% occurring only once. Whole-study results and caveats: CD4+ and CD8+ blood T cells expanded clonally by week 6 at 0.1 to 3.0 mg/kg. Compared with CD4+, CD8+ T cells on average had more expanded clones.

This sample comprised CD4+ or CD8+ T cells sorted from blood, obtained in a trial of the OX40 agonist ivuxolimab. This sequence joins TRBV18 and TRBJ2-7, with TRBD1 matching 12 bases. This clonotype originated in an adult with an advanced solid tumor such as melanoma, head and neck, liver or kidney cancer. The CDR3 here is CASSPLGQGAEQYF. CDR3 sequence (DNA): TGTGCCAGCTCACCACTGGGACAGGGGGCCGAGCAGTACTTC.